This T cell receptor (beta chain) was documented in a study of a mutant IDH1 vaccine in newly diagnosed glioma. Looking at the study overall: Patients had eight vaccinations, in weeks 1, 3, 5, 7, 11, 15, 19 and 23.

Profiled with immunoSEQ multiplex PCR; TCRdb holds only in-frame clones, not every one. The table records some 30,000 clones, 80% to 90% of them present only once. Concerning this clone itself: Antigen specificity is unknown.

Time point specified: week 5, during vaccination. Mutant IDH1 20-mer peptide, at 300 ug, made up each vaccine dose, with topical imiquimod. The receptor's source is a man aged 18 to 30 with glioma. Sequencing used PBMCs, obtained from a glioma patient whose treatment included an IDH1 peptide vaccine.

The CDR3 region has the DNA TGTGCCAGCAGCAGGGGGACTAGCAGTCGAGAGCAGTACTTC. This translates into CASSRGTSSREQYF. This chain joins TRBV6-5 and TRBJ2-7; 9 positions agree with TRBD2. This CDR3 has 14 residues. V was clipped by 6 bases and J by 7 bases; unmatched bases: 10. The V gene's germline CDR1 is MNHEY and CDR2 SVGAGI.